These 24 T cell receptor beta chains were all obtained from the same sample, sequenced in a study of T cells in Graves' hyperthyroidism and ophthalmopathy. RNA transcripts yielded amplified TCR beta CDR3 regions. Initially, a first-round RT-PCR of the TCR CDR3 employed the HTBI primer set. TCRdb used MiXCR to reprocess the multiplex PCR reads, holding one entry per CDR3 protein. The sample holds hundreds of thousands of distinct CDR3 sequences, approximately 15% seen once. Specimen: blood. The source of these receptors is a woman aged 18-29 years with Graves' hyperthyroidism.

This clonotype was detected ten times or more. The rearrangement joins TRBV12-3 or TRBV12-4 to TRBJ1-2; D is uncertain. V was shortened by 0 bases and J by 6 bases, with 14 bases between the two germline ends. The CDR3 extends over 15 amino acids. The CDR3 sequence is CASSLATRLINGYTF. Here the CDR3 DNA reads TGTGCCAGCAGTTTAGCCACCAGGTTAATCAATGGCTACACCTTC.

This chain connects TRBV9 to TRBJ2-7; 7 bases are shared with TRBD2. V shed 0 bases and J 3 bases; nucleotides not matched to a gene: 6. CDR1 SGDLS and CDR2 YYNGEE come from the germline V gene. There are 15 residues in the CDR3. CDR3 sequence: CASSVGRGLLYEQYF. The CDR3 coding sequence is TGTGCCAGCAGCGTAGGGCGGGGGTTACTCTACGAGCAGTACTTC.

This clonotype was counted at least ten times. J is TRBJ2-7 and V is TRBV18; tentatively, D is TRBD2 (6 bases). CDR3 length: 14 amino acids. Germline loops: CDR1 KGHSH, CDR2 LQKENI. The ends were cut back, 0 bases at V and 5 bases at J, with 11 bases in the middle. The CDR3 is CASSPPGLSHEQYF. In nucleotides, the CDR3 is TGTGCCAGCTCACCACCGGGACTTTCCCACGAGCAGTACTTC.

There are a few counts of this clonotype. This sequence joins TRBV19 and TRBJ1-1, with 7 nucleotides matching TRBD1. Germline loops: CDR1 LNHDA, CDR2 SQIVND (reference sequence). CDR3 length equals 16 residues. J gave up 0 bases and V 5 bases, and 9 bases lay outside the gene matches. CDR3 region: CASSPWTGAMNTEAFF. For the CDR3, the DNA is TGTGCCAGTAGTCCCTGGACAGGAGCCATGAACACTGAAGCTTTCTTT.

This clonotype came up many times. CDR3 sequence: CSASGPGAAGTQYF. CDR3 DNA sequence: TGCAGTGCTAGTGGCCCAGGGGCGGCAGGGACCCAGTACTTC. The V call is TRBV20-1, the J call TRBJ2-5; D is possibly TRBD1 (6 bases). In germline, CDR1 is DFQATT, CDR2 SNEGSKA (reference sequence). The length of the CDR3 is 14 residues. V shed 3 bases and J shed 7 bases, with 18 bases lying between them.

Many counts were recorded for this clonotype. V and J are TRBV20-1 and TRBJ1-1, with a weak D call TRBD1 (6 bases). Trimming left V 6 bases short and J 0 bases short, with 14 bases between. This CDR3 is 14 amino acids long. Germline CDR1 reads DFQATT; CDR2 reads SNEGSKA (reference sequence). The DNA for the CDR3 is TGCAGTGCCCAGATGACAGGTATGAACACTGAAGCTTTCTTT. Translated, it gives CSAQMTGMNTEAFF.

As regards this clonotype: This may arise from a read error, as a much more abundant clone is one base away. The genes are TRBV11-2 and TRBJ2-1, with a weak D call TRBD1 (6 bases). The CDR3 is 14 amino acids. Germline V gives CDR1 SGHAT, CDR2 FQNNGV. CDR3 in amino acids: CASLRGKSYNERFF. CDR3 coding DNA: TGTGCCAGCCTAAGGGGGAAATCCTACAATGAGCGGTTCTTC.

The table lists this clonotype with many counts. The V gene is TRBV7-8, the J gene TRBJ1-1; a weak D match, TRBD1 (5 bases). The ends were cut back, 5 bases at V and 8 bases at J, with 15 bases in the middle. CDR3 length equals 13 residues. From germline, CDR1 is SGHVS and CDR2 FQNEAQ. The CDR3 DNA is TGTGCCAGCAGCCCTAGTTGGGACGCCGAAGCTTTCTTT. It codes for CASSPSWDAEAFF.

The V gene is TRBV5-1, the J gene TRBJ2-3; D not certain. Germline V gene lookup returns CDR1 SGHRS and CDR2 YFSETQ. The V gene lost 3 bases and the J gene lost 1 base, with 12 bases spanning the gap. This CDR3 is built from 15 residues. The CDR3 loop reads CASSSRTTGTDTQYF. As DNA, the CDR3 is TGCGCCAGCAGCTCGAGGACCACCGGCACAGATACGCAGTATTTT.

This clonotype was counted only a few times. The chain employs TRBV19 and TRBJ1-1, with D unresolved. Trimming took off 3 bases at V and 3 bases at J, with 14 bases between the two ends. The CDR3 runs to 15 residues. Germline V lookup: CDR1 LNHDA, CDR2 SQIVND (reference sequence). The CDR3 spells CASSIFLTADTEAFF. DNA for the CDR3: TGTGCCAGTAGTATTTTCCTCACCGCAGACACTGAAGCTTTCTTT.

The V and J genes are TRBV4-1 and TRBJ1-4, with a possible D match to TRBD1 (5 bases). V was cut by 5 bases and J by 2 bases, with 12 bases left in between. The CDR3 covers 15 residues. Germline loops: CDR1 MGHRA, CDR2 YSYEKL. Here the CDR3 reads CASSGQLSTNEKLFF. The CDR3 DNA follows: TGCGCCAGCAGCGGACAACTGTCGACTAATGAAAAACTGTTTTTT.

This clonotype was detected ten times or more. V and J are TRBV27 and TRBJ2-7; TRBD2 aligns across 11 bases. This CDR3 has 15 amino acids. Germline V CDR1 and CDR2: MNHEY, SMNVEV (reference sequence). The V and J ends lost 6 bases and 1 base, in that order; junction bases with no gene match: 5. CDR3 nucleotides: TGTGCCAGCAGAGAAACTAGCGGGAGTTCCTACGAGCAGTACTTC. As protein: CASRETSGSSYEQYF.

This clonotype has at least ten counts. This chain joins TRBV30 and TRBJ2-7; tentatively, D is TRBD2 (5 bases). V dropped 3 bases and J dropped 1 base, with 16 bases sitting between them. The CDR3 covers 15 residues. The germline V gene encodes CDR1 GTSNPN and CDR2 SVGIG (reference sequence). CDR3: CAWREDRASSYEQYF. As DNA, the CDR3 is TGTGCCTGGAGGGAGGATCGGGCCTCTTCCTACGAGCAGTACTTC.

V usage is TRBV29-1 and J usage is TRBJ2-3, with TRBD1 matching 11 bases. The germline V gene encodes CDR1 SQVTM and CDR2 ANQGSEA. This CDR3 is built from 19 residues. V lost 6 bases and J lost 1; bases outside the gene matches: 18. CDR3 nucleotides: TGCAGCGTGTCCCCGGGACAGGGGGGGAGTTTGGGAGGCACAGATACGCAGTATTTT. Translation gives CSVSPGQGGSLGGTDTQYF.

This clonotype was detected many times. The chain is built from TRBV20-1 and TRBJ1-2; possible D gene TRBD1, 5 bases. The germline V and J ends were trimmed by 3 bases and 5 bases, with 13 bases remaining between them. This CDR3 is built from 13 residues. Per the germline V gene, CDR1 is DFQATT and CDR2 is SNEGSKA (reference sequence). This CDR3 is CSASFGTVYGYTF. Written as DNA, the CDR3 is TGCAGTGCTAGTTTCGGGACGGTATATGGCTACACCTTC.

There are many counts of this clonotype. The V call is TRBV3-1, the J call TRBJ2-2, with D uncertain. Germline V CDR1 and CDR2: LGHDT, YNNKEL (reference sequence). The CDR3 runs to 13 residues. V was pared by 3 bases and J by 2 bases, with 4 bases between. CDR3 sequence reads: CASSQENTGELFF. In DNA, the CDR3 is TGTGCCAGCAGCCAGGAAAACACCGGGGAGCTGTTTTTT.

The V call is TRBV10-3, the J call TRBJ1-5; the D is unclear. Germline lookup yields CDR1 ENHRY and CDR2 SYGVKD. CDR3 length: 16 residues. V was shortened by 0 bases and J by 0 bases, with 9 bases between the two germline ends. CDR3 amino acids: CAISESGDYSNQPQHF. The CDR3 nucleotides are TGTGCCATCAGTGAGTCGGGCGATTATAGCAATCAGCCCCAGCATTTT.

The sample holds a few counts of this clonotype. The V gene is TRBV4-1, the J gene TRBJ2-7; the D gene could be TRBD1 or TRBD2 (5 bases each). In germline, CDR1 is MGHRA, CDR2 YSYEKL. CDR3 length: 16 amino acids. Trimming left V 0 bases short and J 2 bases short, with 14 bases between. CDR3 sequence (DNA): TGCGCCAGCAGCCAAGAGGGGATGGGGACGGCCTACGAGCAGTACTTC. Its translation: CASSQEGMGTAYEQYF.

CDR3 in DNA: TGTGCCAGCAGCTTAGGATTAGCGGAACCGCGGCGGAATGAGCAGTTCTTC. Translation: CASSLGLAEPRRNEQFF. This chain links TRBV7-9 with TRBJ2-1, with D possibly being TRBD2 (6 bases). CDR3 length: 17 amino acids. Trimming removed 1 base from V and 7 bases from J, with 20 bases in between. The germline gives CDR1 SEHNR, CDR2 FQNEAQ (reference sequence).

This clonotype was picked up many times. The gene calls are TRBV30 and TRBJ2-1; TRBD1 matches 10 bases. V lost 8 bases to trimming and J lost 1 base; unmatched junction nucleotides: 2. The CDR3 totals 13 residues. Germline V CDR1 and CDR2: GTSNPN, SVGIG (reference sequence). The CDR3 region is CARGQGSYNEQFF. In DNA, the CDR3 is TGTGCCCGGGGACAGGGGTCCTACAATGAGCAGTTCTTC.

This clonotype was detected ten times or more. The rearrangement uses TRBV28 and TRBJ2-1, with D perhaps matching TRBD2 (7 bases). Germline assignment: CDR1 MDHEN and CDR2 SYDVKM. The CDR3 extends over 17 amino acids. Trimming removed 5 bases at V and 5 bases at J, with 22 bases between. The CDR3 nucleotides read TGTGCCAGCAGTCCAGGGGCTTGGGGACTACCAGACAATGAGCAGTTCTTC. Its protein product is CASSPGAWGLPDNEQFF. Supplemented by reference TRBV28 and TRBJ2-1, the full variable domain reads DVKVTQSSRYLVKRTGEKVFLECVQDMDHENMFWYRQDPGLGLRLIYFSYDVKMKEKGDIPEGYSVSREKKERFSLILESASTNQTSMYLCASSPGAWGLPDNEQFFGPGTRLTVL.

This clonotype was counted ten times or more. This sequence joins TRBV18 and TRBJ1-2; a possible D gene is TRBD1 (5 bases). The CDR3 has 14 residues. Trimming stripped 3 bases from V and 4 bases from J, with 12 bases between. CDR1 and CDR2 from the germline V gene are KGHSH and LQKENI. The CDR3 coding sequence is TGTGCCAGCTCACCCGTGGCAGGGAGCTATGGCTACACCTTC. Protein product: CASSPVAGSYGYTF.

The table lists this clonotype with a few counts. The V call is TRBV6-1, the J call TRBJ2-1; D not certain. Germline CDR1 is MNHNS and CDR2 is SASEGT. V was clipped by 3 bases and J by 7 bases, with 13 bases between them. The CDR3 runs 14 residues. The CDR3 sequence is CASSEYLVGNEQFF. Here the CDR3 DNA reads TGTGCCAGCAGTGAGTACCTAGTGGGTAATGAGCAGTTCTTC.

In this sample, this clonotype turned up a few times. This chain links TRBV12-3 or TRBV12-4 with TRBJ2-1; D may correspond to TRBD1 or TRBD2 (5 bases each). The CDR3 sequence is 14 residues long. V lost 3 bases and J 8 bases, leaving 14 bases between the germline ends. This CDR3 is CASSLGWGSDEQFF. In DNA, the CDR3 is TGTGCCAGCAGTTTGGGGTGGGGGTCGGATGAGCAGTTCTTC.